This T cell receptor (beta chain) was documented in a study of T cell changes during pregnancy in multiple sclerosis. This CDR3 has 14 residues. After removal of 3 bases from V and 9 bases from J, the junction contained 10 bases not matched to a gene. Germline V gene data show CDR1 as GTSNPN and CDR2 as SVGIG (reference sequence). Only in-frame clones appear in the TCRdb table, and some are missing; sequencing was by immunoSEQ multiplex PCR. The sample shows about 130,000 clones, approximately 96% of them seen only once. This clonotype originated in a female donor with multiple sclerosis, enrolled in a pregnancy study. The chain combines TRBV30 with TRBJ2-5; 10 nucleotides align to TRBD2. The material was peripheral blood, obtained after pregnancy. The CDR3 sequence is CAWSQGNSGRAQYF. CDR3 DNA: TGTGCCTGGAGCCAAGGAAACAGCGGGAGGGCCCAGTACTTC.